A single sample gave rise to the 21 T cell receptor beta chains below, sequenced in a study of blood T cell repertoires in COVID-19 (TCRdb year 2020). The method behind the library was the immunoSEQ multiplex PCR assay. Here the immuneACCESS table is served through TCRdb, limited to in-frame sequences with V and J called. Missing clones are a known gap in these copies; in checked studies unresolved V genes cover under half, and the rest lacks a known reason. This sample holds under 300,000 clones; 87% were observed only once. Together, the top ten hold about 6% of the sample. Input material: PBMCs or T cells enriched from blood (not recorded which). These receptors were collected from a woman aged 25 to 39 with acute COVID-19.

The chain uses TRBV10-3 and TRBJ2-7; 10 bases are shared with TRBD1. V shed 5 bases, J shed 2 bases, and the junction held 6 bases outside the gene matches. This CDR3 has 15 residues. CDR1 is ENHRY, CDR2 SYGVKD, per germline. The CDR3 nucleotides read TGTGCCATCAGTACAGGACAGGGGGGAACCTACGAGCAGTACTTC. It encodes CAISTGQGGTYEQYF.

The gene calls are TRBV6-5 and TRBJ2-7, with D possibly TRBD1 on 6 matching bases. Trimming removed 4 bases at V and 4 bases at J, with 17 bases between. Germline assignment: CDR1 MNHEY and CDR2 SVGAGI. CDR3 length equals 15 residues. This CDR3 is CASSSWTEAVYEQYF. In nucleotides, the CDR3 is TGTGCCAGCAGTTCTTGGACAGAAGCGGTTTACGAGCAGTACTTC.

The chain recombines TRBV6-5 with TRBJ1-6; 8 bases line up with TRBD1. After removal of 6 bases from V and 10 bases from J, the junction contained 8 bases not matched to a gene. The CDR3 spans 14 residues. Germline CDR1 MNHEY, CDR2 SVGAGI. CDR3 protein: CASRPTGGSSPLHF. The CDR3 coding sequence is TGTGCCAGCAGGCCCACAGGGGGAAGCTCACCCCTCCACTTT.

Here the CDR3 DNA reads TGTGCCAGCAGCACACCGGGGGGTGGGGCCAACGTCCTGACTTTC. It is translated as CASSTPGGGANVLTF. The chain has TRBV7-8 and TRBJ2-6; 7 nucleotides agree with TRBD2. The CDR3 consists of 15 residues. V gave up 5 bases and J gave up 3 bases; unmatched junction bases: 4. Germline V gene lookup returns CDR1 SGHVS and CDR2 FQNEAQ.

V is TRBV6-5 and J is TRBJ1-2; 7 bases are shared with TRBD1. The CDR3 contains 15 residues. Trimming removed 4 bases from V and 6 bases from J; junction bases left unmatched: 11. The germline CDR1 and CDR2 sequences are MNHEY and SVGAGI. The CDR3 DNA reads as TGTGCCAGCAGTTCACATCAAACAGGGGTCGATGGCTACACCTTC. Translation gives CASSSHQTGVDGYTF.

In nucleotides, the CDR3 is TGTGCCAGCAGTGAAGGGTTACAGCGGGAGAAGCCGCAGTATTTT. Encoded protein: CASSEGLQREKPQYF. V and J are TRBV2 and TRBJ2-3; TRBD2 aligns across 8 bases. The V segment lost 1 base and the J segment 10 bases; nucleotides outside the gene matches: 10. Germline V gene lookup returns CDR1 SNHLY and CDR2 FYNNEI. CDR3 length equals 15 residues.

The CDR3 loop reads CASSESLAGGWTGELFF. The CDR3 DNA reads as TGTGCCAGCAGTGAAAGTCTAGCGGGGGGATGGACCGGGGAGCTGTTTTTT. This chain connects TRBV2 to TRBJ2-2; 11 bases agree with TRBD2. This CDR3 has 17 amino acids. CDR1 SNHLY and CDR2 FYNNEI come from the germline V gene. Trimming cost V 2 bases and J 5 bases; bases outside gene matches: 7. The full variable domain, its missing parts supplied by reference TRBV2 and TRBJ2-2, is EPEVTQTPSHQVTQMGQEVILRCVPISNHLYFYWYRQILGQKVEFLVSFYNNEISEKSEIFDDQFSVERPDGSNFTLKIRSTKLEDSAMYFCASSESLAGGWTGELFFGEGSRLTVL.

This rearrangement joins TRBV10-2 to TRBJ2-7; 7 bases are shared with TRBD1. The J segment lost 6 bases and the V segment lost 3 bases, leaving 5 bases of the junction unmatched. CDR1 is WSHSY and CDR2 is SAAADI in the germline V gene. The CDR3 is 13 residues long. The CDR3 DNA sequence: TGCGCCAGCAGTGAACAGGGGAGAGGCGAGCAGTACTTC. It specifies CASSEQGRGEQYF.

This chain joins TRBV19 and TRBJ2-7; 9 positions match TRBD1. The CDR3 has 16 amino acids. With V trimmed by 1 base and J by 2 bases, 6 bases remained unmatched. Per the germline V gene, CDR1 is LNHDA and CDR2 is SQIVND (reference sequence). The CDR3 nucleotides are TGTGCCAGTAGTATAGCCGGGACAGGGAGTCCCTACGAGCAGTACTTC. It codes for CASSIAGTGSPYEQYF.

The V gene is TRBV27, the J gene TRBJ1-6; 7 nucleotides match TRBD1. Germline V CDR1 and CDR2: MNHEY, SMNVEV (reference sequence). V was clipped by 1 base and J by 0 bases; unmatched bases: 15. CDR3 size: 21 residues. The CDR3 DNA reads TGTGCCAGCAGTTTATTTCGGGACAGATATCGTCACAGCTCCTATAATTCACCCCTCCACTTT. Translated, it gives CASSLFRDRYRHSSYNSPLHF.

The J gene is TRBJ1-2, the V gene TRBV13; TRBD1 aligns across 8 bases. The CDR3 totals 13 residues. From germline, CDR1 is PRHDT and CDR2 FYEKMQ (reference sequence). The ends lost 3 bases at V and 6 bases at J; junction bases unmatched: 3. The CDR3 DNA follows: TGTGCCAGCAGCTTTTCAGGGGGCAATGGCTACACCTTC. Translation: CASSFSGGNGYTF.

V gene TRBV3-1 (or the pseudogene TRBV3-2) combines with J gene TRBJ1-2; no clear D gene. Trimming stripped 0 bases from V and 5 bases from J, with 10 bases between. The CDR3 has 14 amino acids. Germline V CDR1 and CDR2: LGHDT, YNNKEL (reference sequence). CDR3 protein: CASSQDTGMYGYTF. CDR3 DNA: TGTGCCAGCAGCCAAGACACGGGGATGTATGGCTACACCTTC.

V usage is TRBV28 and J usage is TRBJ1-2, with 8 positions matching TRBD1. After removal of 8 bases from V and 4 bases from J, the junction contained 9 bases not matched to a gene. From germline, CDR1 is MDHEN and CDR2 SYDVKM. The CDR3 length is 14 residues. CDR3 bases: TGTGCCAGCTTCAGGGGGCGACAAATCTATGGCTACACCTTC. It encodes CASFRGRQIYGYTF.

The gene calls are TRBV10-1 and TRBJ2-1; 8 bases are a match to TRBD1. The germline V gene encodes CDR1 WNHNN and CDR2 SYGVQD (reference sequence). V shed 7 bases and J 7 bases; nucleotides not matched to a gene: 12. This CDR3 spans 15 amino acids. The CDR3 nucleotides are TGCGCCAGCACTCCTCCTAGACAGGGGATAAATGAGCAGTTCTTC. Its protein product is CASTPPRQGINEQFF.

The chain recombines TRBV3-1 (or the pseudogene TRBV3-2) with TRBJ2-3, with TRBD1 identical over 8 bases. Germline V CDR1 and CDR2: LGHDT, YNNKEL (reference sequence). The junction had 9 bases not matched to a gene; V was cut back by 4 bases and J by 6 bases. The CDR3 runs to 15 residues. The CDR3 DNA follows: TGTGCCAGCAGCCCACGACAGGGGTACGCCGATACGCAGTATTTT. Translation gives CASSPRQGYADTQYF.

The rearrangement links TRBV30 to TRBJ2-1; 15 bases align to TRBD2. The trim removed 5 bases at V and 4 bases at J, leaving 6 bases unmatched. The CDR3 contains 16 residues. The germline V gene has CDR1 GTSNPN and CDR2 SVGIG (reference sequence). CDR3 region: CAWAGTSGGRYNEQFF. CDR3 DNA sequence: TGTGCCTGGGCCGGGACTAGCGGGGGGCGTTACAATGAGCAGTTCTTC. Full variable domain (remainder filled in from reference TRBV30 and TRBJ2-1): SQTIHQWPATLVQPVGSPLSLECTVEGTSNPNLYWYRQAAGRGLQLLFYSVGIGQISSEVPQNLSASRPQDRQFILSSKKLLLSDSGFYLCAWAGTSGGRYNEQFFGPGTRLTVL.

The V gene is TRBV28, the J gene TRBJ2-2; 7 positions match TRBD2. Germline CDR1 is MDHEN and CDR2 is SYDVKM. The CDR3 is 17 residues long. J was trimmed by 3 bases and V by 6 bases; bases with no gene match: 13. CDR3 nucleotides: TGTGCCAGCAGCCCCCCTGGGGGGGGAAGACACACCGGGGAGCTGTTTTTT. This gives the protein CASSPPGGGRHTGELFF.

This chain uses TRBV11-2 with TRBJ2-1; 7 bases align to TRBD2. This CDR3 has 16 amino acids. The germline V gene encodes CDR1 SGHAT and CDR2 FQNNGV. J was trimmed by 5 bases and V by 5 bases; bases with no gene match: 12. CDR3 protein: CASSLSGTIYNNEQFF. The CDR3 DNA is TGTGCCAGCAGCCTAAGCGGGACGATCTATAACAATGAGCAGTTCTTC.

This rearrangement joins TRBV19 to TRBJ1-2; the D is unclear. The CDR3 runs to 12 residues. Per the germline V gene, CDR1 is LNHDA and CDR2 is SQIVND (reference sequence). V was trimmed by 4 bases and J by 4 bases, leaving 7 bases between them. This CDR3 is CASSTEAYGYTF. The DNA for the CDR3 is TGTGCCAGTAGTACAGAAGCCTATGGCTACACCTTC.

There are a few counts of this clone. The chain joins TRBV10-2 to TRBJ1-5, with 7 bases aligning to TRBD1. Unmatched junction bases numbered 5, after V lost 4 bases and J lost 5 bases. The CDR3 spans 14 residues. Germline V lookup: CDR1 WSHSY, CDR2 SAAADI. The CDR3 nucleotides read TGCGCCAGCAGTGCTGCCGGGACAGATCAGCCCCAGCATTTT. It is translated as CASSAAGTDQPQHF.

Here the CDR3 reads CASRMRTGDYEQYF. The CDR3 nucleotides read TGTGCCAGTAGGATGCGGACAGGGGACTACGAGCAGTACTTC. The chain combines TRBV19 with TRBJ2-7; 9 bases match TRBD1. CDR3 length equals 14 residues. The V segment lost 6 bases and the J segment 3 bases; nucleotides outside the gene matches: 6. Germline values: CDR1 LNHDA, CDR2 SQIVND (reference sequence).